The clone carrying this T cell receptor beta chain was seen only a few times. Trimming shortened V by 7 bases and J by 3 bases, and 19 bases separated the two germline ends. The CDR3 length is 16 residues. Germline assignment: CDR1 MDHEN and CDR2 SYDVKM. Patients had received no treatment of any kind before thyroid surgery. TCRdb ran MiXCR on the PCR reads. The data hold 20,000 to 25,000 clones, with around a fifth observed a single time. This entry is derived from a study of metastatic and nonmetastatic thyroid tumors. Study information: A comparison of repertoires was made across blood and tumor or nodule tissue from malignant and benign thyroid patients.

The sequence derives from a female donor with papillary thyroid cancer or a benign thyroid nodule (not recorded which). Some clones in this sample may be carry-over from other donors' samples. Sequencing used tumor tissue. The chain couples TRBV28 to TRBJ1-5; D gene uncertain. CDR3 sequence: CASTPYSVSHNQPQHF. CDR3 bases: TGTGCCAGCACCCCGTATTCGGTTAGTCACAATCAGCCCCAGCATTTT.